This T cell receptor (beta chain) was observed in a study of CD8 T cells in Susac syndrome. The junction had 10 bases not matched to a gene; V was cut back by 2 bases and J by 7 bases. This CDR3 has 18 amino acids. Per the germline V gene, CDR1 is MGHRA and CDR2 is YSYEKL. In blood CD8+ and CD4+ T cells, TCR beta underwent sequencing. Healthy donors, matched for age and sex, constituted the control group. RNA, at about 0.45 to 1 ug, was reverse transcribed with random hexamers. TCRdb fed the immunoSEQ multiplex PCR reads into MiXCR, producing one record per CDR3 protein. The sample lists about 150,000 distinct CDR3 sequences; approximately 94% were seen once. The table lists this clonotype with a count of one.

The genes are TRBV4-1 and TRBJ2-1, with 14 bases aligning to TRBD2. Sequencing was carried out using CD4+ T cells from PBMCs. This sequence originates from a human donor in good health. Written as DNA, the CDR3 is TGCGCCAGCAGCCAAACCGGGACTAGCGGGAGAGGCGAGAATGAGCAGTTCTTC. Translated, it gives CASSQTGTSGRGENEQFF.